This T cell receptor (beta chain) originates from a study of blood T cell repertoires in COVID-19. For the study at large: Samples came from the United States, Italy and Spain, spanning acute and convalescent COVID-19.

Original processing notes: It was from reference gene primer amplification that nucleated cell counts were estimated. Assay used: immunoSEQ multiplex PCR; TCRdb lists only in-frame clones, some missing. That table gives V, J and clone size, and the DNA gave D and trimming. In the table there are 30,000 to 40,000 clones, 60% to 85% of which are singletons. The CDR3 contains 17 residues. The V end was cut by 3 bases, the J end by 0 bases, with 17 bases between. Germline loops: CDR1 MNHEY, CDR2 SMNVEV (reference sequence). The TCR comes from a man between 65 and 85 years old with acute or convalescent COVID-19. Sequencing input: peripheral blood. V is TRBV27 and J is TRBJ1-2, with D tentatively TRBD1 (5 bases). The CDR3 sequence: CASSFRPGPLPNYGYTF. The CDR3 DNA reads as TGTGCCAGCAGTTTTCGGCCAGGGCCCCTTCCTAACTATGGCTACACCTTC.